Shown below are 17 T cell receptor beta chains from a single sample sequenced in a study of Tregs in tolerant kidney transplant recipients. The assay was immunoSEQ multiplex PCR, and TCRdb's table has in-frame clones only and misses some. The repertoire holds tens of thousands of clones, with 70% to 90% as singletons. The starting material was CD4+ T cells from blood, obtained before the transplant. These receptors were collected from a human donor who received a combined kidney and bone marrow transplant.

The chain combines TRBV7-2 with TRBJ1-5; D is unresolved. This CDR3 comprises 15 residues. In germline, CDR1 is SGHTA, CDR2 FQGNSA. Trimming cost V 1 base and J 4 bases, with 11 bases left between them. DNA of the CDR3: TGTGCCAGCAGCTTAGAGCCAGGCTTTAATCAGCCCCAGCATTTT. It is translated as CASSLEPGFNQPQHF.

As DNA, the CDR3 is TGCGCCAGCAGCCAAGATCTGGTTACTAGCGGAGAATTAGCCAAAAACATTCAGTACTTC. Its protein is CASSQDLVTSGELAKNIQYF. V is TRBV4-3 and J is TRBJ2-4, with TRBD2 matching 8 bases. The germline V gene encodes CDR1 LGHNA and CDR2 YSLEER. The V and J ends lost 0 bases and 0 bases, in that order; junction bases with no gene match: 13. There are 20 residues in the CDR3.

The chain carries TRBV5-6 and TRBJ1-5, with D perhaps TRBD1 (6 bases). Germline values: CDR1 SGHDT, CDR2 YYEEEE. Trimming removed 4 bases from V and 6 bases from J, with 14 bases in between. This CDR3 is 14 amino acids long. CDR3 in DNA: TGTGCCAGCAGCCGAGGGGGGGCAGGTCAGCCCCAGCATTTT. This encodes CASSRGGAGQPQHF.

The chain is built from TRBV5-6 and TRBJ1-5; D may be TRBD1 (6 bases). CDR1 is SGHDT, CDR2 YYEEEE, per germline. The CDR3 loop spans 17 amino acids. The V and J ends lost 1 base and 2 bases respectively, with 16 bases between them. CDR3 nucleotides: TGTGCCAGCAGCTTGCGCATTCGGGACACCGGCAATCAGCCCCAGCATTTT. Translated, it gives CASSLRIRDTGNQPQHF. Full variable domain (rest looked up from reference TRBV5-6 and TRBJ1-5): DAGVTQSPTHLIKTRGQQVTLRCSPKSGHDTVSWYQQALGQGPQFIFQYYEEEERQRGNFPDRFSGHQFPNYSSELNVNALLLGDSALYLCASSLRIRDTGNQPQHFGDGTRLSIL.

V is TRBV7-3 and J is TRBJ2-1; 11 bases line up with TRBD2. There are 15 residues in the CDR3. CDR1 is SGHTA, CDR2 FQGTGA, per germline. V trimming: 5 bases; J trimming: 4 bases; junction bases outside the gene matches: 4. The CDR3 nucleotides are TGTGCCAGCAGCCCTACTAGCGGGGGTTACAATGAGCAGTTCTTC. As protein: CASSPTSGGYNEQFF.

This chain joins TRBV5-1 and TRBJ2-7; 12 bases map to TRBD1. The J segment lost 4 bases and the V segment lost 6 bases, leaving 5 bases of the junction unmatched. In germline, CDR1 is SGHRS, CDR2 YFSETQ. This CDR3 has 14 residues. As DNA, the CDR3 is TGCGCCAGCAAACTGGGACAGGGGGCTTACGAGCAGTACTTC. Protein: CASKLGQGAYEQYF.

The rearrangement links TRBV7-8 to TRBJ2-5; D may be TRBD2 (7 bases). There are 17 residues in the CDR3. Germline CDR1 reads SGHVS; CDR2 reads FQNEAQ. Trimming removed 5 bases at V and 1 base at J, with 20 bases between. The CDR3 loop reads CASSTRGAGWVQETQYF. In DNA form, the CDR3 reads TGTGCCAGCAGCACCCGGGGGGCAGGGTGGGTCCAAGAGACCCAGTACTTC.

Of note for this clone: A junction end diverges from the germline sequence, so it may reflect a read error. The chain uses TRBV11-2 and TRBJ2-7; 10 bases are a match to TRBD2. The CDR3 consists of 20 residues. Germline CDR1 and CDR2: SGHAT and FQNNGV. The CDR3 nucleotides read TGTGCCAGCAGCGTAGAGGATATCCCCGGGGCTAGCGGGAGAATCTACGAGCAGTACTTC. Translation: CASSVEDIPGASGRIYEQYF.

The rearrangement uses TRBV5-1 and TRBJ2-1; 9 bases align to TRBD2. Looked up from germline, CDR1 is SGHRS and CDR2 is YFSETQ. After removal of 1 base from V and 9 bases from J, the junction contained 5 bases not matched to a gene. The length of the CDR3 is 14 residues. CDR3 sequence: CASSLNAGGPEQFF. DNA for the CDR3: TGCGCCAGCAGCTTGAATGCGGGAGGGCCTGAGCAGTTCTTC.

This chain uses TRBV25-1 with TRBJ2-7, with 11 bases lining up with TRBD1. Trimming at V came to 1 base and at J to 4 bases, leaving 3 bases not matched to a gene. Germline-derived CDR1 and CDR2 are MGHDK and SYGVNS. The CDR3 covers 15 residues. The CDR3, as DNA: TGTGCCAGCAGTGAATGGACAGGGGGCAGGTACGAGCAGTACTTC. Encoded protein: CASSEWTGGRYEQYF.

This chain joins TRBV6-8 and TRBJ1-5; TRBD1 aligns across 8 bases. The germline gives CDR1 MNHGY, CDR2 SAAAGT. With 7 bases clipped from V and 3 bases from J, the junction kept 11 bases outside the gene matches. The CDR3 is 16 residues long. CDR3 sequence: CASMDRELSNNQPQHF. The CDR3 DNA is TGTGCCAGCATGGACAGGGAGCTATCGAACAATCAGCCCCAGCATTTT.

The chain links TRBV6-5 to TRBJ2-1, with TRBD2 identical over 16 bases. After removal of 0 bases from V and 8 bases from J, the junction contained 1 base not matched to a gene. Looked up from germline, CDR1 is MNHEY and CDR2 is SVGAGI. This CDR3 has 16 amino acids. The CDR3 protein is CASSYSGLAGGDEQFF. For the CDR3, the DNA is TGTGCCAGCAGTTACTCGGGACTAGCGGGAGGGGATGAGCAGTTCTTC.

This clone showed up just once. The V and J genes are TRBV5-6 and TRBJ1-2; 8 nucleotides match TRBD1. The CDR3 loop spans 14 amino acids. The germline V gene encodes CDR1 SGHDT and CDR2 YYEEEE. Germline trimming cut 1 base from V and 7 bases from J; bases unmatched to any gene: 6. CDR3 in DNA: TGTGCCAGCAGCTTGTTGAACAGGGGGGCTGGCTACACCTTC. The encoded protein is CASSLLNRGAGYTF.

The chain recombines TRBV2 with TRBJ1-5, with a possible D match to TRBD1 (6 bases). Trimming removed 2 bases from V and 4 bases from J, with 15 bases in between. CDR3 length: 16 residues. Germline CDR1 is SNHLY and CDR2 is FYNNEI. The CDR3 nucleotides read TGTGCCAGCAGTGAAAGGAAAGGACAGAAAAATCAGCCCCAGCATTTT. Translated: CASSERKGQKNQPQHF.

The chain employs TRBV2 and TRBJ2-1; 7 nucleotides match TRBD2. CDR1 and CDR2 (germline): SNHLY, FYNNEI. The CDR3 has 16 residues. With V trimmed by 2 bases and J by 0 bases, 4 bases remained unmatched. The CDR3 DNA is TGTGCCAGCAGTGAAAATGGCGGGAGCTCCTACAATGAGCAGTTCTTC. Encoded protein: CASSENGGSSYNEQFF. The whole variable domain, filled in from reference TRBV2 and TRBJ2-1, reads EPEVTQTPSHQVTQMGQEVILRCVPISNHLYFYWYRQILGQKVEFLVSFYNNEISEKSEIFDDQFSVERPDGSNFTLKIRSTKLEDSAMYFCASSENGGSSYNEQFFGPGTRLTVL.

V and J are TRBV5-1 and TRBJ2-5; TRBD2 matches 10 bases. The CDR3 has 15 amino acids. J lost 3 bases, V lost 4 bases, and 6 bases had no gene match. The V gene's germline CDR1 is SGHRS and CDR2 YFSETQ. This CDR3 reads CASSRDLAGEETQYF. The CDR3 bases are TGCGCCAGCAGCCGGGATCTAGCGGGAGAAGAGACCCAGTACTTC.

The chain carries TRBV19 and TRBJ2-7; maybe TRBD2 (5 bases). V shed 5 bases and J shed 6 bases, with 14 bases lying between them. Germline lookup yields CDR1 LNHDA and CDR2 SQIVND (reference sequence). CDR3 size: 13 residues. As DNA, the CDR3 is TGTGCCAGTAGTCCCGGGGAACTAAGCGAGCAGTACTTC. It translates to CASSPGELSEQYF.